This T cell receptor (beta chain) is drawn from a study of CD8 T cells in Susac syndrome (dated by TCRdb to the late 2010s). About the full investigation: Of the Susac syndrome patients who were sequenced, fewer than ten were in clinical remission while roughly six had clinically active disease. At blood withdrawal, Susac syndrome patients were therapy-naive, treated with corticosteroids (with IVIg additionally given to some), or treated with IVIg alone. The study used repertoire sequencing to test whether antigen drove CD8+ T cell activation and differentiation in Susac syndrome.

This clonotype was counted a few times. Its antigen target is currently unknown. Base qualities are not recorded, but no much larger clone differs from it by a single base. High-throughput TCR beta sequencing profiled peripheral blood CD8+ and CD4+ T cells from healthy donors, Susac syndrome patients and multiple sclerosis patients. Susac syndrome patients met recently defined diagnostic criteria for definite or probable disease. Bulk CD8+ and CD4+ T cells were purified by magnetic negative isolation, while CD8+ TEMRA cells were enriched using FACS. Blood was collected in EDTA tubes and processed within 24 hours, with PBMCs isolated through density gradient centrifugation. PBMCs intended for TCR sequencing were frozen in liquid nitrogen and were later thawed in a 37 degrees C water bath. A purity of at least 90% was achieved for sorted or isolated CD4+, CD8+ and CD8+ TEMRA cells. RNA was extracted using the RNeasy kit, and roughly 0.5 to 1 microgram was reverse transcribed with random hexamers. The immunoSEQ multiplex PCR assay, which covers 54 Vbeta and 13 Jbeta segments, was used to amplify TCR beta CDR3 regions. Bias from PCR amplification was corrected by using a synthetic template baseline for primer optimization and for computational correction. In the authors' own workflow: Reads were annotated to V, D and J genes per IMGT and analyzed with immunoSEQ Analyzer, keeping only productive sequences. To calculate clonality, Shannon entropy was normalized by log2 of the number of productive unique sequences and then subtracted from one. For each patient and control, public and private clones were evaluated among the 100 most prevalent clones. Susac-specific clones were defined as absent from healthy and MS cohorts, 1052 published viral clones and other ImmuneACCESS disease sequences. The public reads were quality trimmed at Q25 with fastp and then assembled into clones with MiXCR by TCRdb, keeping productive beta chains. A single entry per CDR3 protein holds the most common genes and DNA from its merged rows. The V and J calls follow TCRdb's processing rather than the paper's. Here the sample has some 200,000 distinct CDR3 sequences; roughly 95% occur a single time. The ten largest clonotypes hold approximately 0.1% of the sample.

Taken from the germline V gene, the CDR1 and CDR2 loops are SGHRS and YFSETQ. There are 14 amino acids in the CDR3, from cysteine to phenylalanine inclusive. Only CDR3 DNA is held: 42 bases, read in frame from base 1. V trim: 3 bases; J trim: 6 bases; unmatched bases: 3. Overall results and qualifications from the work: The TCR sequencing and HLA analysis was acknowledged to have included a relatively small number of individuals. In the CD4+ T cell repertoire of Susac syndrome patients, clonal expansion was not detected.

The chain was built from TRBV5-1 and TRBJ1-5, with TRBD1 matching 10 junction bases. Input material: CD4+ T cells from PBMCs. The TCR sequence derives from a human donor with Susac syndrome. This receptor has the CDR3 CASSSGQGGQPQHF. The DNA is TGCGCCAGCAGCTCCGGACAGGGGGGTCAGCCCCAGCATTTT.